This T cell receptor beta chain came from a study of lymphopenia after photon versus proton radiotherapy. Assay: immunoSEQ multiplex PCR; the TCRdb copy retains only in-frame clones and omits some. The table records 60,000 to 75,000 clones, 87% of them present only once. As regards this clone: Its antigen is not identified.

The CDR3 runs to 15 residues. In germline, CDR1 is MGHDK, CDR2 SYGVNS. V was trimmed by 8 bases and J by 9 bases, leaving 20 bases between them. Study-wide findings and caveats: Post-nadir diversity loss with photons came from oligoclonal expansion, particularly CD8+ Temra cells. Authors raise, but do not show, better survival with proton therapy.

Here the sequenced sample was peripheral blood, taken from a patient treated with proton-based radiotherapy. This receptor was obtained from a man older than 75 with esophageal cancer. The chain is built from TRBV25-1 and TRBJ1-6; D gene ambiguous. The CDR3 sequence: CASRPYSGVGSPLHF. The CDR3 DNA follows: TGTGCCAGCCGCCCATATTCCGGGGTGGGTTCACCCCTCCACTTT.